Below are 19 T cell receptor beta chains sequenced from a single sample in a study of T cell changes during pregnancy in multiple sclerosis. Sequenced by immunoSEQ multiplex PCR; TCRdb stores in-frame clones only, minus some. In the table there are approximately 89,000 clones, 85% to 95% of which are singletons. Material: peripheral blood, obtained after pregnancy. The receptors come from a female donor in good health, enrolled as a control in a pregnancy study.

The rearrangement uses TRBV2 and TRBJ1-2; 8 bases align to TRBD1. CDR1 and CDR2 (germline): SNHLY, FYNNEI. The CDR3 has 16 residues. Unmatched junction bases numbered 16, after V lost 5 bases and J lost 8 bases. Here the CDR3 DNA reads TGTGCCAGCAGTTACTCCTTAACGGGACAGGCAGGGGGCTACACCTTC. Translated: CASSYSLTGQAGGYTF.

CDR3 protein: CASSLPAGGGQETQYF. The CDR3 coding sequence is TGTGCCAGCAGCTTGCCAGCGGGAGGCGGACAAGAGACCCAGTACTTC. V and J are TRBV5-4 and TRBJ2-5; 9 bases match TRBD2. The CDR3 loop spans 16 amino acids. After removal of 1 base from V and 2 bases from J, the junction contained 6 bases not matched to a gene. The germline CDR1 and CDR2 sequences are SGHNT and YYREEE (reference sequence).

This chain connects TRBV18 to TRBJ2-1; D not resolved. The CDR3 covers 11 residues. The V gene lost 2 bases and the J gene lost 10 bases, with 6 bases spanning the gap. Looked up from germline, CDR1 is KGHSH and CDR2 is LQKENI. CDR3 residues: CASSPAGEQFF. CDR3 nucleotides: TGTGCCAGCTCACCAGCCGGGGAGCAGTTCTTC.

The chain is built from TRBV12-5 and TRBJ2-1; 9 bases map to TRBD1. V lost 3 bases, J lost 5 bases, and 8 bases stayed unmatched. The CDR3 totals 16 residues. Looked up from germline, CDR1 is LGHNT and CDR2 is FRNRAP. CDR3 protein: CASGFFPGQGDNEQFF. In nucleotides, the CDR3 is TGTGCTAGTGGTTTCTTTCCGGGACAGGGAGACAATGAGCAGTTCTTC.

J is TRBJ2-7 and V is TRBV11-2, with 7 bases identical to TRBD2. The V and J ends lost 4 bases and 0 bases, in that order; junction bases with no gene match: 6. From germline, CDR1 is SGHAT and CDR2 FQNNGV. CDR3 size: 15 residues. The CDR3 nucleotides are TGTGCCAGCAGCTCGGGGGGTTCTATCTCCTACGAGCAGTACTTC. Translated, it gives CASSSGGSISYEQYF.

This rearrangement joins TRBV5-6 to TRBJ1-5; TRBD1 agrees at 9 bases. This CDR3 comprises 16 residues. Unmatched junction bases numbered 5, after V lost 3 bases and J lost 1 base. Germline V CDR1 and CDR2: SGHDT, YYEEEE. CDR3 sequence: CASSSRDRASNQPQHF. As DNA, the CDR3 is TGTGCCAGCAGCTCCCGGGACAGGGCGAGCAATCAGCCCCAGCATTTT.

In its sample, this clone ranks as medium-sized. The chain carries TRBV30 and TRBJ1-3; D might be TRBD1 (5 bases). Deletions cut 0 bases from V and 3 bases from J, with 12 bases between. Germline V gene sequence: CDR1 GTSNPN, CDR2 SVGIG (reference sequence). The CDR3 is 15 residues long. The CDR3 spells CAWSVVRVSGNTIYF. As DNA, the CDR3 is TGTGCCTGGAGTGTAGTCAGGGTAAGTGGAAACACCATATATTTT.

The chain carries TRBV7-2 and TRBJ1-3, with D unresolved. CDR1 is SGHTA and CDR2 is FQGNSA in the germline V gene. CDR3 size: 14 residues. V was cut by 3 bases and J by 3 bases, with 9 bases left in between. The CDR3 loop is CASSLAVRGNTIYF. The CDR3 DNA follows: TGTGCCAGCAGCTTGGCTGTCCGTGGAAACACCATATATTTT.

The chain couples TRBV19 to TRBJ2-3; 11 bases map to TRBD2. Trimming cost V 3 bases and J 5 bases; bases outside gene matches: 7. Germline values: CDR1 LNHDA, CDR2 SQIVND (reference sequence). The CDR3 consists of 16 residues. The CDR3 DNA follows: TGTGCCAGTAGTATGCAACTAGCGGGAGTTGGAGATACGCAGTATTTT. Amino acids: CASSMQLAGVGDTQYF.

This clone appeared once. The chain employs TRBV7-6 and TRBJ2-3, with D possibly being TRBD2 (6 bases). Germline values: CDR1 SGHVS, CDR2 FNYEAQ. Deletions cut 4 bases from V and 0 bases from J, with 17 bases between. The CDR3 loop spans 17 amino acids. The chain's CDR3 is CASSYFLAGSSTDTQYF. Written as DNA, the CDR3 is TGTGCCAGCAGCTATTTTTTGGCGGGGTCTAGCACAGATACGCAGTATTTT.

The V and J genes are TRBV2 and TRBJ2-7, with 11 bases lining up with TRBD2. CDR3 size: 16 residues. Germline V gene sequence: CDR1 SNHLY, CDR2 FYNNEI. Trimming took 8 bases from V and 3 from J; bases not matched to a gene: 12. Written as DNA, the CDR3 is TGTGCCAGCCAGCACCCCACTAGCGGGAGTATCTACGAGCAGTACTTC. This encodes CASQHPTSGSIYEQYF.

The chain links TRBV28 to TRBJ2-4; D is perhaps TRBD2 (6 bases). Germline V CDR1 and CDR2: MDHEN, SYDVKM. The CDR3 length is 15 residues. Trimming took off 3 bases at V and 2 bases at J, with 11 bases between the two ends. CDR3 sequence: CASSFRRGSKNIQYF. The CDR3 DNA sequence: TGTGCCAGCAGTTTCAGGCGGGGATCCAAAAACATTCAGTACTTC. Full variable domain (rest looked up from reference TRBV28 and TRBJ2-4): DVKVTQSSRYLVKRTGEKVFLECVQDMDHENMFWYRQDPGLGLRLIYFSYDVKMKEKGDIPEGYSVSREKKERFSLILESASTNQTSMYLCASSFRRGSKNIQYFGAGTRLSVL.

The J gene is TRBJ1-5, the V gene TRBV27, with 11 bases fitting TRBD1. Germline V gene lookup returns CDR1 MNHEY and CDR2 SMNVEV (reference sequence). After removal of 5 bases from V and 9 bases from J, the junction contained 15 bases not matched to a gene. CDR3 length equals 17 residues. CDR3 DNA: TGTGCCAGCAGTCCTAATAGTGTGGGACAGGGGGTTCGGCCCCAGCATTTT. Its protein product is CASSPNSVGQGVRPQHF.

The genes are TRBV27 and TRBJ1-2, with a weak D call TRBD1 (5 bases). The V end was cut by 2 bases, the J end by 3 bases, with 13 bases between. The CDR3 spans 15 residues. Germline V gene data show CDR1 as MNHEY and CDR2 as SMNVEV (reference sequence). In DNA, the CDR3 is TGTGCCAGCAGTTTAAGGGAGGGGCTGTACTATGGCTACACCTTC. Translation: CASSLREGLYYGYTF.

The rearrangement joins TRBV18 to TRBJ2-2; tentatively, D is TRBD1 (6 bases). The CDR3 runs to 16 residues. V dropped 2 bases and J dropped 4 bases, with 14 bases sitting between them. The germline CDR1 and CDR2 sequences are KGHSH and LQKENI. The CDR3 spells CASSPVLGASTGELFF. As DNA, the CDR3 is TGTGCCAGCTCACCAGTTCTGGGGGCTTCCACCGGGGAGCTGTTTTTT.

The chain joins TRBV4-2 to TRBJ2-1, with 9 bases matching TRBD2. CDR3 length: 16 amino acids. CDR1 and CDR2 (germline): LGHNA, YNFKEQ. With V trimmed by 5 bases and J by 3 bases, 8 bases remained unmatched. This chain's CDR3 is CASSRIAGANYNEQFF. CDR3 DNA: TGTGCCAGCAGCAGAATAGCGGGAGCGAACTACAATGAGCAGTTCTTC.

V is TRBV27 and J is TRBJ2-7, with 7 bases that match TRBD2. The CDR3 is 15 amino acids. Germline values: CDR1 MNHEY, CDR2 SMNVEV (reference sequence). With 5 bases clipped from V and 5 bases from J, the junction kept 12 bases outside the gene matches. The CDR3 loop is CASSHRSAGGNEQYF. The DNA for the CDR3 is TGTGCCAGCAGTCACCGGTCCGCCGGGGGGAACGAGCAGTACTTC.

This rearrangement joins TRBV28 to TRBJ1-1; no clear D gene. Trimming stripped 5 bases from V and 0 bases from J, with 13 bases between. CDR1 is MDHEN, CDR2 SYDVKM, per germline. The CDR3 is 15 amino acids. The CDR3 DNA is TGTGCCAGCAGTAAATTACAGATACTGAACACTGAAGCTTTCTTT. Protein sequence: CASSKLQILNTEAFF. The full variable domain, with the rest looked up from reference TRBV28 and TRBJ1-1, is DVKVTQSSRYLVKRTGEKVFLECVQDMDHENMFWYRQDPGLGLRLIYFSYDVKMKEKGDIPEGYSVSREKKERFSLILESASTNQTSMYLCASSKLQILNTEAFFGQGTRLTVV.

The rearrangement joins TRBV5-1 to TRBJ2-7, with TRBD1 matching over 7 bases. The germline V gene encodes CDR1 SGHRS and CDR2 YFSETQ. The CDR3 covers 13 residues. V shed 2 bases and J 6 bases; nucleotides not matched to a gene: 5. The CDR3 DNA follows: TGCGCCAGCAGCTTTCGATCAGGGGGCGAGCAGTACTTC. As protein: CASSFRSGGEQYF.